The clone carrying this T cell receptor beta chain was seen a few times. These data are taken from a study of blood T cell repertoires in COVID-19. For the study at large: Specimens from acute and convalescent COVID-19 originated in the United States, Italy and Spain. T cells, B-cell-depleted T cells, or PBMCs supplied cDNA or gDNA.

After removal of 8 bases from V and 3 bases from J, the junction contained 8 bases not matched to a gene. The CDR3 consists of 14 residues. Per germline, CDR1 SNHLY and CDR2 FYNNEI. Per the authors' pipeline: Nucleated cell counts were estimated from reference gene primer amplification. Profiling relied on immunoSEQ multiplex PCR, and the TCRdb table lists in-frame clones only, not all of them. That table is the source of V, J and clone size, and D and trimming were worked out from the DNA. The data contain roughly 110,000 clones, around 83% of them singletons. This clonotype originated in a man aged 40-49 years with acute or convalescent COVID-19. The sequenced sample consisted of peripheral blood. The chain has TRBV2 and TRBJ2-7; TRBD2 agrees at 9 bases. CDR3 sequence reads: CASGRGGTYYEQYF. CDR3 coding DNA: TGTGCCAGCGGGCGGGGGGGCACTTACTACGAGCAGTACTTC.